A single sample gave rise to the 9 T cell receptor beta chains below, sequenced in a study of blood T cells in healthy people across ages (dated by TCRdb to the mid-2010s). Receptors were amplified or captured by 5' RACE. Sequencing was performed on an Illumina HiSeq 2500. The second PCR ran for roughly 7 to 11 cycles and used a J-beta primer mix along with a sample-barcoded 5' primer. The public reads were reprocessed in TCRdb via fastp at Q25 and MiXCR, keeping in-frame beta chains. Merged by CDR3 protein, the rows form single entries marked with the most common genes and DNA. The sample data list about 640,000 distinct CDR3 sequences, and approximately 50% of these were observed just once. The ten largest clones add up to 30% to 40% of the sample. Sequenced input: blood. The receptors come from a man aged 60 to 75 in good health.

Points on this clonotype: A read error may account for a junction end that differs from germline. The chain links TRBV10-3 to TRBJ2-7; 7 nucleotides agree with TRBD1. The CDR3 runs 18 residues. CDR1 ENHRY and CDR2 SYGVKD come from the germline V gene. This chain's CDR3 is CASSSRGRAFWGTYEQYF. DNA for the CDR3: TGTGCCAGCAGTAGTAGGGGGCGCGCATTCTGGGGAACCTACGAGCAGTACTTC.

The chain joins TRBV4-2 to TRBJ1-5; no firm D call. Trimming left V 0 bases short and J 5 bases short, with 11 bases between. This CDR3 is 15 amino acids long. Germline V gene data show CDR1 as LGHNA and CDR2 as YNFKEQ. In nucleotides, the CDR3 is TGTGCCAGCAGCCAAGACGGGCAGGCAGATCAGCCCCAGCATTTT. Residues: CASSQDGQADQPQHF.

This clonotype was counted ten times or more. The chain combines TRBV12-3 or TRBV12-4 with TRBJ2-7; D might be TRBD1 (6 bases). The V and J ends lost 3 bases and 8 bases respectively, with 17 bases between them. This CDR3 spans 14 amino acids. The CDR3: CASSFTGPSNQQYF. The DNA for the CDR3 is TGTGCCAGCAGTTTCACAGGGCCGTCTAATCAGCAGTACTTC.

This chain uses TRBV12-3 or TRBV12-4 with TRBJ1-2, with D unclear. Trimming pared 5 bases from V and 3 bases from J, leaving 13 bases between. The CDR3 contains 14 residues. CDR3 coding DNA: TGTGCCAGCAGTCCACGGACGGATGACTATGGCTACACCTTC. Protein: CASSPRTDDYGYTF.

This clonotype showed up just a few times. V is TRBV7-9 and J is TRBJ2-7; possibly TRBD2 for D (6 bases). Trimming shortened V by 1 base and J by 6 bases, and 13 bases separated the two germline ends. CDR3 size: 14 residues. Germline CDR1 reads SEHNR; CDR2 reads FQNEAQ (reference sequence). CDR3 DNA: TGTGCCAGCAGCTTAGAAAGGGGACTCAGCGAGCAGTACTTC. Translating it yields CASSLERGLSEQYF.

The chain joins TRBV20-1 to TRBJ2-1; unclear D gene. Germline CDR1 reads DFQATT; CDR2 reads SNEGSKA (reference sequence). The CDR3 has 12 residues. Trimming took 6 bases from V and 8 from J, leaving 14 bases between them. The CDR3 sequence is CSASPVGDEQFF. CDR3 bases: TGCAGTGCCAGCCCGGTTGGGGATGAGCAGTTCTTC.

The table lists this clonotype with a count of one. The chain couples TRBV5-1 to TRBJ2-7, with 14 bases identical to TRBD2. Unmatched junction bases numbered 7, after V lost 4 bases and J lost 4 bases. The CDR3 length is 16 residues. CDR1 and CDR2 from the germline V gene are SGHRS and YFSETQ. CDR3 nucleotides: TGCGCCAGCAGCACTGGGACTAGCGGGGGATCGTACGAGCAGTACTTC. It codes for CASSTGTSGGSYEQYF.

The chain couples TRBV28 to TRBJ2-7; D might be TRBD2 (6 bases). Matching the DNA end better, TRBJ2-5 makes the J call doubtful. CDR1 is MDHEN and CDR2 is SYDVKM in the germline V gene. CDR3 size: 13 residues. The CDR3 nucleotides read TGTGCCAGCAACTACCGAGCGGGAGAGACCCAGTACTTC. Its protein product is CASNYRAGETQYF.

The chain uses TRBV2 and TRBJ2-5; 11 nucleotides match TRBD2. Germline V CDR1 and CDR2: SNHLY, FYNNEI. The trim removed 4 bases at V and 2 bases at J, leaving 12 bases unmatched. The length of the CDR3 is 18 residues. This CDR3 reads CASSVLPRLAGIQETQYF. CDR3 DNA sequence: TGTGCCAGCAGTGTATTACCCCGACTAGCGGGGATACAAGAGACCCAGTACTTC.